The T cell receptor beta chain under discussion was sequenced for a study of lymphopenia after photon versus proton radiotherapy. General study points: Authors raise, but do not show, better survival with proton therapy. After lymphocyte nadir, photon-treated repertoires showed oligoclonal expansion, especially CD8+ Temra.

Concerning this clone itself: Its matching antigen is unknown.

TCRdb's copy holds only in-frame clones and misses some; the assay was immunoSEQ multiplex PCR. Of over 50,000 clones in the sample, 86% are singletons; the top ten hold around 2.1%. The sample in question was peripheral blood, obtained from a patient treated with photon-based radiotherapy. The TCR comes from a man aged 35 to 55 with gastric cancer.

The CDR3, as DNA: TGTGCCAGCAGCCACGGGGACTACCAAGAGACCCAGTACTTC. Protein product: CASSHGDYQETQYF. The chain carries TRBV11-3 and TRBJ2-5; a possible D gene is TRBD2 (6 bases). The CDR3 is 14 residues long. In germline, CDR1 is SGHNT, CDR2 YENEEA. V was pared by 5 bases and J by 0 bases, with 10 bases between.